This T cell receptor (beta chain) was sequenced in a study of cytotoxic CD8 clonotypes in ibrutinib-treated CLL. Across the study: Patients attained some 25 partial and 2 complete responses; at median around 67 months, 14 remained remitted while around twelve progressed. Study results and caveats: Baseline clonality, higher than in age-matched healthy donors, tracked circulating CD8+ T-cell counts. Higher clonality was seen at ibrutinib response and a return toward baseline at progression.

Generated by immunoSEQ multiplex PCR, the TCRdb table keeps only in-frame clones and is missing some. This table has around 16,000 clones, around 67% appearing once. Remarks on this clone: Its antigen is not identified.

This clonotype was obtained from a human donor with chronic lymphocytic leukemia. Sequenced material: PBMCs, taken before ibrutinib treatment.

CDR3 amino acids: CASSPRTDEQYF. The DNA of the CDR3 is TGTGCCAGCAGCCCACGGACTGACGAGCAGTACTTC. The chain combines TRBV7-9 with TRBJ2-7, with D perhaps TRBD2 (5 bases). The CDR3 loop spans 12 amino acids. The V end was cut by 5 bases, the J end by 5 bases, with 10 bases between. CDR1 and CDR2 (germline): SEHNR, FQNEAQ (reference sequence).